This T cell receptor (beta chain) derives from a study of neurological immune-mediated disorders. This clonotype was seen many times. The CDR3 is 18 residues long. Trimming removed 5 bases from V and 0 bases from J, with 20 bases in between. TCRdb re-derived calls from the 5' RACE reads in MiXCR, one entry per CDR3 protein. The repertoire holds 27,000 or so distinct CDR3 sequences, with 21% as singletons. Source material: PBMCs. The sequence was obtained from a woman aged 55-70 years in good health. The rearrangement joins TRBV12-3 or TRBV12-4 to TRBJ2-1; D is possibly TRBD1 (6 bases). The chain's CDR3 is CASSAGQLLMSSYNEQFF. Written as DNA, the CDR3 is TGTGCCAGCAGTGCCGGACAGCTTTTAATGTCCTCCTACAATGAGCAGTTCTTC.